These 30 T cell receptor beta chains originate from one sample sequenced in a study of T cell changes during pregnancy in multiple sclerosis. Here immunoSEQ multiplex PCR was the method, and the copy in TCRdb shows in-frame clones only, minus some. The table lists about 100,000 clones, about 90% of them singletons. Sequenced here: peripheral blood, sampled after pregnancy. The receptor source for this set is a female donor with multiple sclerosis, enrolled in a pregnancy study.

The chain recombines TRBV6-5 with TRBJ2-2; 7 nucleotides match TRBD1. Per the germline V gene, CDR1 is MNHEY and CDR2 is SVGAGI. V lost 5 bases, J lost 5 bases, and 11 bases stayed unmatched. This CDR3 has 16 amino acids. CDR3 amino acids: CASSNLGQSLTGELFF. The CDR3 DNA is TGTGCCAGCAGTAACTTGGGACAGTCATTGACCGGGGAGCTGTTTTTT.

The chain couples TRBV6-5 to TRBJ2-1, with D perhaps matching TRBD1 (6 bases). V was cut by 4 bases and J by 5 bases, with 15 bases left in between. CDR3 length equals 15 residues. CDR1 and CDR2 (germline): MNHEY, SVGAGI. CDR3 residues: CASSFTPWGHNEQFF. The CDR3 DNA sequence: TGTGCCAGCAGTTTCACCCCATGGGGGCACAATGAGCAGTTCTTC.

The chain has TRBV4-1 and TRBJ2-1, with 8 bases lining up with TRBD2. Germline CDR1 MGHRA, CDR2 YSYEKL. With 5 bases clipped from V and 1 base from J, the junction kept 13 bases outside the gene matches. This CDR3 is 18 amino acids long. The CDR3 loop is CASSSPTGGTSSYNEQFF. The CDR3 DNA sequence: TGCGCCAGCAGCTCCCCGACAGGCGGGACTAGTTCCTACAATGAGCAGTTCTTC.

This sequence joins TRBV19 and TRBJ2-2, with TRBD1 matching 10 bases. Germline V gene lookup returns CDR1 LNHDA and CDR2 SQIVND (reference sequence). V lost 6 bases, J lost 7 bases, and 8 bases stayed unmatched. The CDR3 extends over 15 amino acids. The CDR3 here is CASRNRDRGNGELFF. CDR3 coding DNA: TGTGCCAGTAGAAACCGGGACAGGGGCAACGGGGAGCTGTTTTTT.

The genes are TRBV19 and TRBJ2-1; D perhaps matches TRBD1 (5 bases). Trimming took 4 bases from V and 8 from J, leaving 9 bases between them. The CDR3 has 12 amino acids. Germline V gene data show CDR1 as LNHDA and CDR2 as SQIVND (reference sequence). In DNA form, the CDR3 reads TGTGCCAGTAGTACCAGGGTCGATGAGCAGTTCTTC. It is translated as CASSTRVDEQFF.

The chain uses TRBV4-3 and TRBJ2-1; 7 bases line up with TRBD2. CDR1 is LGHNA and CDR2 is YSLEER in the germline V gene. CDR3 size: 13 residues. V lost 4 bases and J lost 7; bases outside the gene matches: 4. The CDR3 reads CASSPTGGNEQFF. CDR3 sequence (DNA): TGCGCCAGCAGCCCGACCGGGGGGAATGAGCAGTTCTTC.

This rearrangement joins TRBV4-1 to TRBJ2-3, with D tentatively TRBD2 (5 bases). Germline CDR1 reads MGHRA; CDR2 reads YSYEKL. Trimming pared 0 bases from V and 0 bases from J, leaving 16 bases between. The CDR3 totals 18 residues. CDR3 amino acids: CASSQDGLGELSTDTQYF. DNA of the CDR3: TGCGCCAGCAGCCAAGACGGCCTGGGAGAACTTAGCACAGATACGCAGTATTTT.

This chain connects TRBV6-1 to TRBJ2-5; D unclear. The CDR3 consists of 13 residues. Germline assignment: CDR1 MNHNS and CDR2 SASEGT. Trimming removed 1 base from V and 5 bases from J, with 8 bases in between. The CDR3 sequence: CASSEESPETQYF. The CDR3 DNA follows: TGTGCCAGCAGTGAAGAGAGCCCGGAGACCCAGTACTTC.

This clone was seen once. The chain joins TRBV4-1 to TRBJ2-2; 7 bases agree with TRBD2. This CDR3 spans 17 amino acids. The V and J ends lost 0 bases and 0 bases, in that order; junction bases with no gene match: 4. CDR1 MGHRA and CDR2 YSYEKL come from the germline V gene. The CDR3 region is CASSQDLGGANTGELFF. The CDR3 DNA reads as TGCGCCAGCAGCCAAGATTTGGGGGGGGCGAACACCGGGGAGCTGTTTTTT.

The rearrangement uses TRBV5-4 and TRBJ2-3; 12 bases map to TRBD1. The CDR3 spans 14 residues. Germline V gene data show CDR1 as SGHNT and CDR2 as YYREEE (reference sequence). V gave up 5 bases and J gave up 6 bases; unmatched junction bases: 4. The CDR3 here is CASRAGQGADTQYF. CDR3 coding DNA: TGTGCCAGCAGGGCGGGACAGGGGGCTGATACGCAGTATTTT.

The V and J genes are TRBV5-1 and TRBJ2-5; D might be TRBD2 (6 bases). The germline gives CDR1 SGHRS, CDR2 YFSETQ. CDR3 size: 15 residues. V was clipped by 4 bases and J by 4 bases, with 17 bases between them. CDR3 region: CASSLGGGRGETQYF. The CDR3 nucleotides read TGCGCCAGCAGCCTCGGAGGCGGGCGGGGAGAGACCCAGTACTTC.

This chain joins TRBV9 and TRBJ2-2, with D possibly TRBD1 on 5 matching bases. CDR3 size: 16 residues. Germline assignment: CDR1 SGDLS and CDR2 YYNGEE. The V end lost 0 bases, the J end lost 5 bases, and 14 bases lay between the germline ends. The CDR3 sequence is CASSVDIGAGTGELFF. The CDR3 bases are TGTGCCAGCAGCGTAGATATAGGGGCTGGGACCGGGGAGCTGTTTTTT.

The chain uses TRBV7-9 and TRBJ2-7; tentatively, D is TRBD2 (5 bases). Per the germline V gene, CDR1 is SEHNR and CDR2 is FQNEAQ (reference sequence). V shed 5 bases and J shed 4 bases, with 21 bases lying between them. The length of the CDR3 is 16 residues. CDR3 sequence (DNA): TGTGCCAGCAGCCACCGTGGGGTCCTCGGGAATTACGAGCAGTACTTC. Its translation: CASSHRGVLGNYEQYF.

The table lists this clone with a few counts. This chain uses TRBV7-6 with TRBJ2-7; 7 bases map to TRBD1. Germline CDR1 SGHVS, CDR2 FNYEAQ. The CDR3 length is 14 residues. J was trimmed by 3 bases and V by 0 bases; bases with no gene match: 2. The DNA for the CDR3 is TGTGCCAGCAGCTTAGCGGGACAGCACTACGAGCAGTACTTC. The encoded protein is CASSLAGQHYEQYF.

This clone was seen only once. This rearrangement joins TRBV28 to TRBJ2-7; 10 bases line up with TRBD2. Germline CDR1 is MDHEN and CDR2 is SYDVKM. V was clipped by 6 bases and J by 7 bases; unmatched bases: 9. The CDR3 length is 14 residues. CDR3 sequence (DNA): TGTGCCAGCAGATTCAGCGGGAGGGTTGGGGAGCAGTACTTC. This sequence encodes CASRFSGRVGEQYF.

V is TRBV19 and J is TRBJ2-5; no clear D gene. The CDR3 has 12 residues. The germline CDR1 and CDR2 sequences are LNHDA and SQIVND (reference sequence). Trimming pared 10 bases from V and 5 bases from J, leaving 14 bases between. CDR3 DNA: TGTGCCACTTTTTCCCGAGATGAGACCCAGTACTTC. Encoded protein: CATFSRDETQYF.

The V gene is TRBV6-1, the J gene TRBJ2-7, with D maybe TRBD2 (5 bases). V was shortened by 4 bases and J by 4 bases, with 17 bases between the two germline ends. CDR3 length: 15 amino acids. Germline V gene lookup returns CDR1 MNHNS and CDR2 SASEGT. CDR3 sequence reads: CASSAEEIAPYEQYF. The CDR3 coding sequence is TGTGCCAGCAGTGCTGAGGAGATAGCGCCTTACGAGCAGTACTTC.

This clone was seen just once. The chain links TRBV2 to TRBJ1-5; no reliable D call. This CDR3 comprises 15 residues. V lost 6 bases and J 0 bases, leaving 12 bases between the germline ends. CDR1 is SNHLY and CDR2 is FYNNEI in the germline V gene. CDR3 in amino acids: CASREENNSNQPQHF. CDR3 nucleotide sequence: TGTGCCAGCAGGGAGGAGAATAATAGCAATCAGCCCCAGCATTTT.

The V gene is TRBV2, the J gene TRBJ1-1; D perhaps matches TRBD1 (6 bases). Germline assignment: CDR1 SNHLY and CDR2 FYNNEI. Trimming shortened V by 6 bases and J by 6 bases, and 14 bases separated the two germline ends. This CDR3 is 13 amino acids long. CDR3 coding DNA: TGTGCCAGCAGGGGGGCCAGGGGATCTGAAGCTTTCTTT. Translation gives CASRGARGSEAFF.

This chain uses TRBV6-5 with TRBJ1-1, with TRBD1 as a possible D gene (5 bases). Germline V lookup: CDR1 MNHEY, CDR2 SVGAGI. The V and J ends lost 8 bases and 6 bases respectively, with 16 bases between them. This CDR3 has 13 residues. This CDR3 reads CASGLMVGAEAFF. The CDR3 coding sequence is TGTGCCAGCGGTTTGATGGTAGGGGCTGAAGCTTTCTTT.

This chain links TRBV2 with TRBJ2-5; D is unclear. This CDR3 region has 19 residues. The germline V gene encodes CDR1 SNHLY and CDR2 FYNNEI. With 0 bases removed from V and 2 bases from J, the gap between germline ends came to 22 bases. Written as DNA, the CDR3 is TGTGCCAGCAGTGAAGCGCTTCTTTCCATCGGCGGTTCGCAAGAGACCCAGTACTTC. Its protein product is CASSEALLSIGGSQETQYF.

This clone was seen once. The chain carries TRBV7-3 and TRBJ2-5; 9 bases align to TRBD2. J lost 6 bases, V lost 0 bases, and 8 bases had no gene match. The length of the CDR3 is 16 residues. Germline V CDR1 and CDR2: SGHTA, FQGTGA. The CDR3 bases are TGTGCCAGCAGCTTAACGGGCGGGGGGGCCGGTAAGACCCAGTACTTC. It encodes CASSLTGGGAGKTQYF.

V is TRBV7-3 and J is TRBJ1-6; a weak D match, TRBD1 (5 bases). The V gene's germline CDR1 is SGHTA and CDR2 FQGTGA. The length of the CDR3 is 14 residues. Trimming took off 2 bases at V and 6 bases at J, with 8 bases between the two ends. The CDR3 spells CASSLAGSNSPLHF. The DNA for the CDR3 is TGTGCCAGCAGCTTAGCAGGGTCTAATTCACCCCTCCACTTT.

The rearrangement links TRBV11-3 to TRBJ2-7, with D perhaps matching TRBD1 (5 bases). Trimming pared 5 bases from V and 2 bases from J, leaving 13 bases between. Germline CDR1 SGHNT, CDR2 YENEEA. CDR3 length equals 14 residues. The CDR3 region has the DNA TGTGCCAGCAGCCCGATAAGGACACCCTACGAGCAGTACTTC. Its protein is CASSPIRTPYEQYF.

The rearrangement joins TRBV4-1 to TRBJ2-1, with TRBD2 matching over 7 bases. This CDR3 region has 16 residues. Looked up from germline, CDR1 is MGHRA and CDR2 is YSYEKL. V was clipped by 1 base and J by 4 bases; unmatched bases: 7. CDR3 loop: CASSQALLAKYNEQFF. The CDR3 bases are TGCGCCAGCAGCCAAGCTCTACTAGCGAAATACAATGAGCAGTTCTTC.

The chain combines TRBV5-5 with TRBJ2-1; maybe TRBD2 (7 bases). Looked up from germline, CDR1 is SGHKS and CDR2 is YYEKEE (reference sequence). Between the trimmed V and J ends, which lost 4 bases and 1 base, there was a span of 12 bases. The CDR3 has 15 residues. CDR3 nucleotide sequence: TGTGCCAGCAGCGGGAGGGGGGCTTCCTACAATGAGCAGTTCTTC. Amino acids: CASSGRGASYNEQFF.

This clone appeared once. The J gene is TRBJ1-4, the V gene TRBV5-4, with TRBD1 matching over 7 bases. V lost 4 bases to trimming and J lost 0 bases; unmatched junction nucleotides: 3. The CDR3 runs 15 residues. The germline CDR1 and CDR2 sequences are SGHNT and YYREEE (reference sequence). Here the CDR3 reads CASSAGGTTNEKLFF. The DNA for the CDR3 is TGTGCCAGCAGCGCAGGGGGAACAACTAATGAAAAACTGTTTTTT. The whole variable domain, filled in from reference TRBV5-4 and TRBJ1-4, reads ETGVTQSPTHLIKTRGQQVTLRCSSQSGHNTVSWYQQALGQGPQFIFQYYREEENGRGNFPPRFSGLQFPNYSSELNVNALELDDSALYLCASSAGGTTNEKLFFGSGTQLSVL.

V is TRBV5-6 and J is TRBJ2-2, with TRBD1 matching over 7 bases. V was pared by 4 bases and J by 7 bases, with 10 bases of the junction left unmatched. The CDR3 loop spans 15 amino acids. The germline CDR1 and CDR2 sequences are SGHDT and YYEEEE. The CDR3 DNA sequence: TGTGCCAGCAGCAGAATTGACAGGGCCGACGGGGAGCTGTTTTTT. Protein: CASSRIDRADGELFF. Based on the CDR3 plus reference TRBV5-6 and TRBJ2-2, the full variable domain is DAGVTQSPTHLIKTRGQQVTLRCSPKSGHDTVSWYQQALGQGPQFIFQYYEEEERQRGNFPDRFSGHQFPNYSSELNVNALLLGDSALYLCASSRIDRADGELFFGEGSRLTVL.

The rearrangement uses TRBV6-4 and TRBJ2-4; 7 nucleotides match TRBD1. The germline CDR1 and CDR2 sequences are MRHNA and SNTAGT. This CDR3 is built from 18 residues. J was trimmed by 0 bases and V by 0 bases; bases with no gene match: 8. The CDR3 protein is CASSDSATGNLAKNIQYF. CDR3 DNA sequence: TGTGCCAGCAGTGACTCTGCGACAGGGAACCTAGCCAAAAACATTCAGTACTTC.

This chain joins TRBV6-5 and TRBJ1-2; maybe TRBD1 (5 bases). Trimming cost V 5 bases and J 6 bases, with 10 bases left between them. Germline V gene sequence: CDR1 MNHEY, CDR2 SVGAGI. The CDR3 is 12 residues long. CDR3 protein: CASSNTGDGYTF. The CDR3 DNA reads TGTGCCAGCAGTAATACGGGGGATGGCTACACCTTC.